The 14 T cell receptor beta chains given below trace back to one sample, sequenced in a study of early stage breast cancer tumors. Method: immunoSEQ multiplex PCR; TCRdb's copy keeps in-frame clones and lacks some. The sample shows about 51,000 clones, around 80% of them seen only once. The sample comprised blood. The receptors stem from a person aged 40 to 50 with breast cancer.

Written as DNA, the CDR3 is TGTGCCAGCTCACCACCGTCAGTGGAAAACATTCAGTACTTC. Amino acids: CASSPPSVENIQYF. V gene TRBV18 combines with J gene TRBJ2-4, with unresolved D. The CDR3 loop spans 14 amino acids. V lost 0 bases and J 5 bases, leaving 8 bases between the germline ends. CDR1 and CDR2 (germline): KGHSH, LQKENI.

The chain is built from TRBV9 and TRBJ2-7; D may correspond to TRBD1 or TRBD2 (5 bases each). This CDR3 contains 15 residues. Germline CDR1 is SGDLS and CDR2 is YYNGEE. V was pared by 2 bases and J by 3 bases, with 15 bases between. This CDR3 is CASSVDLGGGYEQYF. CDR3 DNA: TGTGCCAGCAGCGTCGACTTAGGTGGGGGCTACGAGCAGTACTTC.

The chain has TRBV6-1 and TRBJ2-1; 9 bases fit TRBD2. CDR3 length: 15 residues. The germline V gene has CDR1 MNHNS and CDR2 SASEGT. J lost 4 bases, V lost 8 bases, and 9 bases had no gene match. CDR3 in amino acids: CASGNSGGGYNEQFF. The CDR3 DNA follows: TGTGCCAGCGGGAATAGCGGGGGAGGATACAATGAGCAGTTCTTC.

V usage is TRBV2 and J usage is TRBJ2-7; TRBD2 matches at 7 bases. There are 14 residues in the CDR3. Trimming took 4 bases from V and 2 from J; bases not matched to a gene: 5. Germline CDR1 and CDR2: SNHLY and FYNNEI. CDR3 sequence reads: CASSGSSGTYEQYF. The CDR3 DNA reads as TGTGCCAGCAGTGGGTCTAGCGGCACCTACGAGCAGTACTTC.

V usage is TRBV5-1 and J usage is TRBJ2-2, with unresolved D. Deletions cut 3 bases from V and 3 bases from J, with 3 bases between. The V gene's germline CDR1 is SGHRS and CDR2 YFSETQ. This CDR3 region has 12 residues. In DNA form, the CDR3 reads TGCGCCAGCAGCTCCCACACCGGGGAGCTGTTTTTT. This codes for CASSSHTGELFF.

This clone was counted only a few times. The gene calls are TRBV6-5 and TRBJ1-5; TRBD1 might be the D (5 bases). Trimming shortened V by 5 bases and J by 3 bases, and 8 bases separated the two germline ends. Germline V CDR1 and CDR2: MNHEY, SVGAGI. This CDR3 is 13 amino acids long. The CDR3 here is CASSGGLNQPQHF. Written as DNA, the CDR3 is TGTGCCAGCAGTGGGGGTCTCAATCAGCCCCAGCATTTT.

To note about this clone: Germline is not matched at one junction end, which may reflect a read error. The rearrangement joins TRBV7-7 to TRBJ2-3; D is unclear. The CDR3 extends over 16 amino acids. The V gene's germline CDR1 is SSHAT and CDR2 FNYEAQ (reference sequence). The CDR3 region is CASSLVILQHTDTQYF. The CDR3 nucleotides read TGTGCTAGCAGCTTAGTTATACTCCAGCACACAGATACGCAGTATTTT.

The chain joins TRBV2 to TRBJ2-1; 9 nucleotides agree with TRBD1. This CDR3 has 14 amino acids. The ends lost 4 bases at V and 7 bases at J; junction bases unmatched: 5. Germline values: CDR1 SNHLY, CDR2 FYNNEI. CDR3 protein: CASSAGTGRNEQFF. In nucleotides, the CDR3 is TGTGCCAGCAGTGCTGGGACAGGGAGGAATGAGCAGTTCTTC. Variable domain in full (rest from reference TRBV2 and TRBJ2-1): EPEVTQTPSHQVTQMGQEVILRCVPISNHLYFYWYRQILGQKVEFLVSFYNNEISEKSEIFDDQFSVERPDGSNFTLKIRSTKLEDSAMYFCASSAGTGRNEQFFGPGTRLTVL.

The CDR3 DNA reads as TGTGCCAGCAGCCTGAACCTACCCGGGACAGGGGGGGGCACTGAAGCTTTCTTT. Its protein is CASSLNLPGTGGGTEAFF. The chain combines TRBV7-8 with TRBJ1-1; TRBD1 matches at 11 bases. The CDR3 runs to 18 residues. Germline CDR1 SGHVS, CDR2 FQNEAQ. J lost 4 bases, V lost 5 bases, and 15 bases had no gene match. The full variable domain, completed using reference TRBV7-8 and TRBJ1-1, is GAGVSQSPRYKVAKRGQDVALRCDPISGHVSLFWYQQALGQGPEFLTYFQNEAQLDKSGLPSDRFFAERPEGSVSTLKIQRTQQEDSAVYLCASSLNLPGTGGGTEAFFGQGTRLTVV.

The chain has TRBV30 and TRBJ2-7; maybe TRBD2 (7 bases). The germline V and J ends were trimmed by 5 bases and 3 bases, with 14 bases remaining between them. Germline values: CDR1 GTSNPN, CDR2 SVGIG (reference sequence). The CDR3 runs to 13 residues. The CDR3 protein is CAWSRGGVYEQYF. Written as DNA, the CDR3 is TGTGCCTGGTCTAGGGGGGGGGTCTACGAGCAGTACTTC.

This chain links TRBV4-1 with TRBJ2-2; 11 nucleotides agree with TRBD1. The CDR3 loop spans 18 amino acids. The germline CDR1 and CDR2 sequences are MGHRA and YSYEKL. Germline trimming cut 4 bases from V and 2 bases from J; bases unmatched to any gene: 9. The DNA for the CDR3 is TGCGCCAGCAGCCGCAACACCGGGACAGGGGGTAACACCGGGGAGCTGTTTTTT. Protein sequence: CASSRNTGTGGNTGELFF.

CDR3 sequence reads: CASSIGRGLSNQPQHF. The CDR3, as DNA: TGTGCCAGTAGTATAGGAAGGGGACTTAGCAATCAGCCCCAGCATTTT. The chain carries TRBV19 and TRBJ1-5, with D tentatively TRBD1 (5 bases). CDR3 size: 16 residues. Germline loops: CDR1 LNHDA, CDR2 SQIVND (reference sequence). V was cut by 1 base and J by 0 bases, with 10 bases left in between.

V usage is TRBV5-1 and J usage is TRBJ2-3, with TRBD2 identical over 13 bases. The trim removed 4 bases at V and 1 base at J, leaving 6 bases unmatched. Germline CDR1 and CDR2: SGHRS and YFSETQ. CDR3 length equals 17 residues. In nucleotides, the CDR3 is TGCGCCAGCAGCGAAGGACTAGCGGGAGATGGCACAGATACGCAGTATTTT. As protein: CASSEGLAGDGTDTQYF.

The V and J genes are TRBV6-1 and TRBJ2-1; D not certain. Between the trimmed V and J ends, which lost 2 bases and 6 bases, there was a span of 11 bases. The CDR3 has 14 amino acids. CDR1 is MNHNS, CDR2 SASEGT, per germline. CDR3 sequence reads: CASSEHLRRNEQFF. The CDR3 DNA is TGTGCCAGCAGTGAACATTTAAGGCGCAATGAGCAGTTCTTC.